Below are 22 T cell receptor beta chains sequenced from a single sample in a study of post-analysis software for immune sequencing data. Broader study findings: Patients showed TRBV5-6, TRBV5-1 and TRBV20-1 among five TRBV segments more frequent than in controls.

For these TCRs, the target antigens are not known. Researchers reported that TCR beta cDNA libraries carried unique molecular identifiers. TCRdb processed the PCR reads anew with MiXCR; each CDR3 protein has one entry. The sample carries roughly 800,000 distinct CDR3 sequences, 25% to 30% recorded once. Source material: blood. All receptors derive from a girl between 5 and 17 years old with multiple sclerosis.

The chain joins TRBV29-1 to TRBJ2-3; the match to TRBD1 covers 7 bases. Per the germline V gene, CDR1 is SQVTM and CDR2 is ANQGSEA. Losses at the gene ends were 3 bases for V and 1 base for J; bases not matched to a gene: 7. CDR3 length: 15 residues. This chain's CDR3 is CSVDTGVLRTDTQYF. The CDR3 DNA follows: TGCAGCGTTGATACAGGGGTCCTACGCACAGATACGCAGTATTTT.

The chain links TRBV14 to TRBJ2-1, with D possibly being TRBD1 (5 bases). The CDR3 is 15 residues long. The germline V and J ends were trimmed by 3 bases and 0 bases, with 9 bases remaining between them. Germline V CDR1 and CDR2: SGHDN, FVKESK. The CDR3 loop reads CASSHQTDSYNEQFF. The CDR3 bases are TGTGCCAGCAGCCATCAGACAGACTCCTACAATGAGCAGTTCTTC.

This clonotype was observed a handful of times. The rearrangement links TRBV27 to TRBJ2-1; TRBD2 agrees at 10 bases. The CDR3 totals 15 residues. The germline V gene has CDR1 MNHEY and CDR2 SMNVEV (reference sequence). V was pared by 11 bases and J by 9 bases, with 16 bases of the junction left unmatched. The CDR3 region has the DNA TGTGCCTCTCTGGGGAAGCGGGAGGGCCGAGGTGAGCAGTTCTTC. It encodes CASLGKREGRGEQFF.

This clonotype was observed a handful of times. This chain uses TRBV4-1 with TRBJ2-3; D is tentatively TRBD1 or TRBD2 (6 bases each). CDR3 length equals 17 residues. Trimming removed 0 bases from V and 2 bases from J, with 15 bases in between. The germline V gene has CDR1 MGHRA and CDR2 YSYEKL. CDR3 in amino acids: CASSQDLRGANTDTQYF. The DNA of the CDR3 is TGCGCCAGCAGCCAAGATTTAAGGGGGGCCAACACAGATACGCAGTATTTT.

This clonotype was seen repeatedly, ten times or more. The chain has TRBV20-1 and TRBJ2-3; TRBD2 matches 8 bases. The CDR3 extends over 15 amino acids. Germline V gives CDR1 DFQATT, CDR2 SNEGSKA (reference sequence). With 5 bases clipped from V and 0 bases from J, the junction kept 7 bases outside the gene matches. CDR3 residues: CSAGIAGISTDTQYF. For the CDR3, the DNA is TGCAGTGCTGGGATAGCGGGGATAAGCACAGATACGCAGTATTTT.

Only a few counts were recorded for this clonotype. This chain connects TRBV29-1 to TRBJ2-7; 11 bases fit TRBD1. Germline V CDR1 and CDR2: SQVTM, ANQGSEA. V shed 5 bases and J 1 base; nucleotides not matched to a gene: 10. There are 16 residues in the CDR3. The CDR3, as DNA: TGCAGCGTTTTGGGGGTGGACAGGGGGCAGTCCTACGAGCAGTACTTC. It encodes CSVLGVDRGQSYEQYF.

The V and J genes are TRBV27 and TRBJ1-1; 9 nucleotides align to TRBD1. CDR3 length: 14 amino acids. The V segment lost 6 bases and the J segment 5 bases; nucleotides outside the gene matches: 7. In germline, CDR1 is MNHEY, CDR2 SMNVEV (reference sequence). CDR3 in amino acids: CASRLTGGWTEAFF. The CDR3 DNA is TGTGCCAGCAGGTTAACAGGGGGCTGGACTGAAGCTTTCTTT.

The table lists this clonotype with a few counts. Here the CDR3 DNA reads TGTGCCAGCAGCTTACGGAGGACTAGCGGGAGTCATTATGAGCAGTACTTC. It translates to CASSLRRTSGSHYEQYF. The genes are TRBV11-2 and TRBJ2-5, with 13 bases aligning to TRBD2. V was clipped by 2 bases and J by 11 bases; unmatched bases: 14. The germline V gene encodes CDR1 SGHAT and CDR2 FQNNGV. The CDR3 sequence is 17 residues long.

CDR3 nucleotides: TGTGCCAGCAGTCGAAGCGGGAGTCTCGAGAATGAGCAGTTCTTC. It codes for CASSRSGSLENEQFF. The chain carries TRBV6-5 and TRBJ2-1; 8 bases are shared with TRBD2. V was clipped by 5 bases and J by 7 bases; unmatched bases: 10. The germline V gene has CDR1 MNHEY and CDR2 SVGAGI. The CDR3 consists of 15 residues.

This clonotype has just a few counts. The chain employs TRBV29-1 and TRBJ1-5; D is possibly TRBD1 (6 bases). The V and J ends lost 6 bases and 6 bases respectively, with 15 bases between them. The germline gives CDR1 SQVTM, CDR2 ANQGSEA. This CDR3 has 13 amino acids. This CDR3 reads CSVSRGSSQPQHF. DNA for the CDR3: TGCAGCGTGAGTAGGGGGTCCAGTCAGCCCCAGCATTTT.

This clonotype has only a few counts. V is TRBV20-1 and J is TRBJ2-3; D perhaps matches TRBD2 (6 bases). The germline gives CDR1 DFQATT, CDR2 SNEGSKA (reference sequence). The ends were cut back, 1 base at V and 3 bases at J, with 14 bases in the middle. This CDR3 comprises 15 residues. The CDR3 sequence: CSARGLGQSTDTQYF. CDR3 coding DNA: TGCAGTGCTAGAGGACTAGGACAATCTACAGATACGCAGTATTTT.

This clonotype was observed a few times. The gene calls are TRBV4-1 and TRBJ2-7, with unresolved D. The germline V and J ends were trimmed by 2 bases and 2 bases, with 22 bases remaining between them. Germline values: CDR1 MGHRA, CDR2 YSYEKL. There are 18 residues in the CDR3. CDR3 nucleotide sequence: TGCGCCAGCAGCCAAACGTATCGGGTCGGAATTCGGACCTACGAGCAGTACTTC. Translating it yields CASSQTYRVGIRTYEQYF.

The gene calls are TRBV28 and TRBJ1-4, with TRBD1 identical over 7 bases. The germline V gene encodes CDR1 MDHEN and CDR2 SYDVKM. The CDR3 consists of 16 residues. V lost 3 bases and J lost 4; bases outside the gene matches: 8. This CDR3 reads CASSFFGTALNEKLFF. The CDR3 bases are TGTGCCAGCAGTTTTTTCGGGACAGCGCTTAATGAAAAACTGTTTTTT.

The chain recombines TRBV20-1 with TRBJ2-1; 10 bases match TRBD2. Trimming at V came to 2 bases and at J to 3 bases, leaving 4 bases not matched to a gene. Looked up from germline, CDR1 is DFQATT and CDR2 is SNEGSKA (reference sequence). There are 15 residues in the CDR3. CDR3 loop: CSARSLAGVYNEQFF. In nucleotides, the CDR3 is TGCAGTGCTAGAAGTCTAGCGGGGGTCTACAATGAGCAGTTCTTC.

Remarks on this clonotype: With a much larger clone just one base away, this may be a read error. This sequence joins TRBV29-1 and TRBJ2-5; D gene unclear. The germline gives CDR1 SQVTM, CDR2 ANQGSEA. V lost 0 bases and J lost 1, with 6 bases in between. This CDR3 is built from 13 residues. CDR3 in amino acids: CSVEEGCQETQYF. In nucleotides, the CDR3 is TGCAGCGTTGAAGAAGGGTGCCAAGAGACCCAGTACTTC.

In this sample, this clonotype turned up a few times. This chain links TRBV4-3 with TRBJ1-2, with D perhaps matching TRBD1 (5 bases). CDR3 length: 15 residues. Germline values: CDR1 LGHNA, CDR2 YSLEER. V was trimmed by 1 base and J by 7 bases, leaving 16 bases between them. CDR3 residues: CASSQGATESSGYTF. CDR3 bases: TGCGCCAGCAGCCAAGGCGCGACAGAATCTAGTGGCTACACCTTC.

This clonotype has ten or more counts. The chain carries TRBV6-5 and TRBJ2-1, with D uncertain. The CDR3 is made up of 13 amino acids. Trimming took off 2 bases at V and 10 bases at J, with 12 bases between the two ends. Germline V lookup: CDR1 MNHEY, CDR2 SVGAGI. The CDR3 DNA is TGTGCCAGCAGTTACCCTGGGGATGTGGAGCAGTTCTTC. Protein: CASSYPGDVEQFF.

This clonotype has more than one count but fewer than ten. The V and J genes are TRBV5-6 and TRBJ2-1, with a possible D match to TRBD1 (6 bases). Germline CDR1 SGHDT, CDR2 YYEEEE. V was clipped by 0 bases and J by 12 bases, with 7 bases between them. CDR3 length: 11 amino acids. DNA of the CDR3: TGTGCCAGCAGCTTGGTGGACAGGCAGTTCTTC. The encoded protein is CASSLVDRQFF.

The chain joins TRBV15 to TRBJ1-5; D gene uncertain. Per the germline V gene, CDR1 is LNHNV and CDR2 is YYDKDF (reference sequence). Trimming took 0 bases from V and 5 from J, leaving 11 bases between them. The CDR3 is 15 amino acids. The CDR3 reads CATSRDLGLDQPQHF. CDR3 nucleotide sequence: TGTGCCACCAGCAGAGATTTAGGTTTGGATCAGCCCCAGCATTTT.

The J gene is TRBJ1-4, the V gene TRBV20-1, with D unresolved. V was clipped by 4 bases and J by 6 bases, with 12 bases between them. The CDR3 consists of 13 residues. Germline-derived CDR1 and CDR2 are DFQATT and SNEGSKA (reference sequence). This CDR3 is CSAIRGRDEKLFF. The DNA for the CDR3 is TGCAGTGCTATCCGGGGAAGAGATGAAAAACTGTTTTTT.

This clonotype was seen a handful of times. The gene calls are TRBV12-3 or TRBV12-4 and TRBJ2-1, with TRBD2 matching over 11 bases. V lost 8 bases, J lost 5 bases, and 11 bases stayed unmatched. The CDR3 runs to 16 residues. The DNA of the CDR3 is TGTGCCAGCTGCCTACTAGCGGGAGTGGTCGACAATGAGCAGTTCTTC. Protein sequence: CASCLLAGVVDNEQFF.

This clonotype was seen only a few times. CDR3: CASSPDPYNEQFF. CDR3 bases: TGTGCCAGCAGCCCAGACCCCTACAATGAGCAGTTCTTC. The V gene is TRBV5-6, the J gene TRBJ2-1; D is unresolved. The V end was cut by 4 bases, the J end by 2 bases, with 7 bases between. The V gene's germline CDR1 is SGHDT and CDR2 YYEEEE. This CDR3 spans 13 amino acids.